These 21 T cell receptor beta chains came from one sample sequenced in a study of blood T cell repertoires in COVID-19. Profiled with immunoSEQ multiplex PCR; TCRdb holds only in-frame clones, not every one. The sample consists of 77,000 or so clones, about 76% of them appearing once. The sample consisted of peripheral blood. The source of these receptors is a woman older than 75 with active or convalescent COVID-19.

This clone rates as medium-sized. The rearrangement joins TRBV18 to TRBJ1-1; D is perhaps TRBD1 (5 bases). Germline-derived CDR1 and CDR2 are KGHSH and LQKENI. The CDR3 has 13 residues. V gave up 1 base and J gave up 3 bases, with 6 bases separating them. CDR3 DNA sequence: TGTGCCAGCTCACCACGGGGGGACACTGAAGCTTTCTTT. It translates to CASSPRGDTEAFF.

J is TRBJ2-5 and V is TRBV5-6; 9 bases align to TRBD1. The trim removed 0 bases at V and 2 bases at J, leaving 5 bases unmatched. This CDR3 is built from 16 residues. In germline, CDR1 is SGHDT, CDR2 YYEEEE. CDR3 nucleotides: TGTGCCAGCAGCTTGGGGGACAGGGTGGTTCAAGAGACCCAGTACTTC. This sequence encodes CASSLGDRVVQETQYF.

The V call is TRBV6-1, the J call TRBJ2-2, with TRBD1 as a possible D gene (5 bases). Germline V lookup: CDR1 MNHNS, CDR2 SASEGT. V was trimmed by 0 bases and J by 2 bases, leaving 16 bases between them. The CDR3 has 18 residues. CDR3 sequence: CASSEAFLGQLNTGELFF. Here the CDR3 DNA reads TGTGCCAGCAGTGAAGCTTTCCTGGGGCAATTAAACACCGGGGAGCTGTTTTTT.

The J gene is TRBJ1-1, the V gene TRBV19, with unresolved D. The CDR3 has 13 amino acids. The germline gives CDR1 LNHDA, CDR2 SQIVND (reference sequence). The V end was cut by 3 bases, the J end by 4 bases, with 9 bases between. CDR3 in DNA: TGTGCCAGTAGTATCCAGTGGGCCACTGAAGCTTTCTTT. It translates to CASSIQWATEAFF.

The rearrangement joins TRBV27 to TRBJ2-7, with 8 bases that match TRBD2. This CDR3 spans 15 amino acids. Germline assignment: CDR1 MNHEY and CDR2 SMNVEV (reference sequence). With 5 bases clipped from V and 7 bases from J, the junction kept 13 bases outside the gene matches. This CDR3 reads CASSLTGGGPNEQYF. In DNA, the CDR3 is TGTGCCAGCAGTCTTACTGGCGGGGGGCCCAATGAGCAGTACTTC.

V is TRBV6-5 and J is TRBJ2-1; 9 bases match TRBD2. CDR3 length: 13 amino acids. V trimming: 5 bases; J trimming: 8 bases; junction bases outside the gene matches: 4. CDR1 is MNHEY and CDR2 is SVGAGI in the germline V gene. CDR3 nucleotides: TGTGCCAGCAGTCGCGGGGGGGCAGATGAGCAGTTCTTC. It specifies CASSRGGADEQFF.

V gene TRBV4-3 combines with J gene TRBJ2-3; weak D call: TRBD1 (5 bases). Deletions cut 2 bases from V and 1 base from J, with 10 bases between. Germline-derived CDR1 and CDR2 are LGHNA and YSLEER. The CDR3 consists of 15 residues. This CDR3 reads CASSQQGLGTDTQYF. In DNA, the CDR3 is TGCGCCAGCAGCCAACAGGGATTAGGCACAGATACGCAGTATTTT.

The chain has TRBV15 and TRBJ2-3, with TRBD2 matching 14 bases. This CDR3 is built from 18 residues. The germline gives CDR1 LNHNV, CDR2 YYDKDF (reference sequence). The V segment lost 4 bases and the J segment 2 bases; nucleotides outside the gene matches: 8. The CDR3 DNA sequence: TGTGCCACCAGCACCTTGAGGGGACTAGCGGGGGACACAGATACGCAGTATTTT. It encodes CATSTLRGLAGDTDTQYF.

The chain uses TRBV19 and TRBJ1-4, with a weak D call TRBD1 (6 bases). Trimming took off 4 bases at V and 2 bases at J, with 11 bases between the two ends. Germline CDR1 is LNHDA and CDR2 is SQIVND (reference sequence). The CDR3 has 15 residues. The CDR3 DNA follows: TGTGCCAGTAGTAGCGACAGGTCTACTAATGAAAAACTGTTTTTT. Translated, it gives CASSSDRSTNEKLFF.

The rearrangement uses TRBV18 and TRBJ2-3, with a possible D match to TRBD2 (6 bases). The germline CDR1 and CDR2 sequences are KGHSH and LQKENI. V was cut by 4 bases and J by 4 bases, with 21 bases left in between. The CDR3 consists of 17 residues. The CDR3 sequence is CASSRLPGRKGPDTQYF. The CDR3 coding sequence is TGTGCCAGCTCACGACTGCCCGGGAGAAAAGGCCCAGATACGCAGTATTTT.

The genes are TRBV6-2 or TRBV6-3 and TRBJ2-7; 8 bases line up with TRBD2. J gave up 4 bases and V 5 bases, and 7 bases lay outside the gene matches. Germline lookup yields CDR1 MNHEY and CDR2 SVGEGT. The CDR3 spans 14 residues. The CDR3 coding sequence is TGTGCCAGCAGTGGTAGCGGGGCACTATACGAGCAGTACTTC. Translating gives CASSGSGALYEQYF.

The rearrangement uses TRBV5-1 and TRBJ2-2, with 8 positions matching TRBD1. The CDR3 sequence is 15 residues long. The germline V gene encodes CDR1 SGHRS and CDR2 YFSETQ. The V segment lost 5 bases and the J segment 3 bases; nucleotides outside the gene matches: 6. CDR3 in DNA: TGCGCCAGCAGGGCTCCGGGACAGGACACCGGGGAGCTGTTTTTT. Translated: CASRAPGQDTGELFF.

This sequence joins TRBV10-3 and TRBJ1-3; D possibly corresponds to TRBD1 (5 bases). V lost 6 bases, J lost 3 bases, and 12 bases lay in between. The V gene's germline CDR1 is ENHRY and CDR2 SYGVKD. This CDR3 is 14 amino acids long. CDR3 DNA sequence: TGTGCCATCAGACGGGGGACGGGTGGAAACACCATATATTTT. Amino acids: CAIRRGTGGNTIYF.

This clone was detected only once. The J gene is TRBJ2-6, the V gene TRBV5-6, with a possible D match to TRBD1 (6 bases). Trimming stripped 4 bases from V and 2 bases from J, with 16 bases between. The CDR3 consists of 17 residues. Germline V gene data show CDR1 as SGHDT and CDR2 as YYEEEE. The CDR3 reads CASSRLTGSAGANVLTF. CDR3 DNA: TGTGCCAGCAGCCGCCTGACAGGATCGGCTGGGGCCAACGTCCTGACTTTC.

A few counts support this clone. The V call is TRBV7-2, the J call TRBJ1-6; D is possibly TRBD1 (5 bases). Germline V gene lookup returns CDR1 SGHTA and CDR2 FQGNSA. Trimming shortened V by 4 bases and J by 14 bases, and 21 bases separated the two germline ends. The CDR3 runs 15 residues. CDR3 loop: CASSWSPHDSNSLHF. CDR3 DNA: TGTGCCAGCAGCTGGAGCCCCCATGACAGTAATTCCCTCCACTTT.

The chain couples TRBV7-9 to TRBJ1-4; no clear D. Germline CDR1 is SEHNR and CDR2 is FQNEAQ (reference sequence). V shed 1 base and J shed 7 bases, with 10 bases lying between them. CDR3 length: 14 amino acids. The CDR3 DNA reads as TGTGCCAGCAGCTTAGGTTATACAGCTGAAAAACTGTTTTTT. It is translated as CASSLGYTAEKLFF.

The chain couples TRBV28 to TRBJ2-7; D unresolved. The CDR3 has 12 amino acids. CDR1 is MDHEN, CDR2 SYDVKM, per germline. The V end was cut by 3 bases, the J end by 6 bases, with 9 bases between. The CDR3 is CASSFPRSEQYF. DNA of the CDR3: TGTGCCAGCAGTTTCCCAAGGAGCGAGCAGTACTTC.

This rearrangement joins TRBV5-8 to TRBJ1-5, with unresolved D. V shed 7 bases and J shed 7 bases, with 21 bases lying between them. CDR3 length: 15 residues. Germline values: CDR1 SGHTS, CDR2 YDEGEE. The CDR3 nucleotides read TGTGCCAGCCGGAGGAAAGGGTTGGGAGACCAGCCCCAGCATTTT. Translation gives CASRRKGLGDQPQHF.

This sequence joins TRBV19 and TRBJ1-2; D is undetermined. The germline gives CDR1 LNHDA, CDR2 SQIVND (reference sequence). Deletions cut 4 bases from V and 0 bases from J, with 9 bases between. The CDR3 loop spans 14 amino acids. Here the CDR3 DNA reads TGTGCCAGTAGTAGTCACAAACCTAACTATGGCTACACCTTC. Its translation is CASSSHKPNYGYTF.

The rearrangement links TRBV25-1 to TRBJ2-1, with 12 bases fitting TRBD1. CDR3 length: 15 amino acids. CDR1 and CDR2 (germline): MGHDK, SYGVNS. Trimming removed 4 bases from V and 7 bases from J; junction bases left unmatched: 5. The CDR3 reads CASSGWDRGLNEQFF. For the CDR3, the DNA is TGTGCCAGCAGTGGCTGGGACAGGGGGCTGAATGAGCAGTTCTTC. Full variable domain (remainder filled in from reference TRBV25-1 and TRBJ2-1): EADIYQTPRYLVIGTGKKITLECSQTMGHDKMYWYQQDPGMELHLIHYSYGVNSTEKGDLSSESTVSRIRTEHFPLTLESARPSHTSQYLCASSGWDRGLNEQFFGPGTRLTVL.

The gene calls are TRBV9 and TRBJ2-1; 9 nucleotides line up with TRBD1. Germline CDR1 SGDLS, CDR2 YYNGEE. Trimming removed 8 bases from V and 7 bases from J; junction bases left unmatched: 22. The CDR3 runs 18 residues. The CDR3 nucleotides are TGTGCCAGTCCAACCCGATTTAGGGGGACAGGGTTGGGTAATGAGCAGTTCTTC. Its translation: CASPTRFRGTGLGNEQFF.